This T cell receptor beta chain was documented in a study of human T cells and chemical hapten exposure. As for the study in general: Alopecia universalis, totalis or areata was present in patients who were mostly female. Study outcomes and limitations: Since the donors had alopecia, their immune response may not be the same as that of healthy people.

MiXCR was run by TCRdb on the RACE reads, yielding one entry per CDR3 protein. The sample includes a few hundred thousand distinct CDR3 sequences, just under 8% of them seen just once. Germline values: CDR1 MDHEN, CDR2 SYDVKM. V dropped 3 bases and J dropped 10; count of bases not matched to a gene: 7. The CDR3 extends over 14 amino acids. The time point was: pre-sensitization, week 0. Indicated treatment: therapeutic diphenylcyclopropenone sensitization with weekly scalp DPC. Each donor was an alopecia patient between 18 and 70 years of age who qualified for DPC. The study extracted total RNA from unfractionated whole blood. This clonotype appeared many times. The antigen is unknown.

The J gene is TRBJ1-4, the V gene TRBV28; 8 bases match TRBD1. The specimen comprised whole blood, sampled in connection with sensitization to the hapten diphenylcyclopropenone (DPC). This TCR derives from a man between 18 and 29 years old with alopecia areata. Some clones in this sample may be carry-over from other donors' samples. The CDR3 nucleotides read TGTGCCAGCAGTTTGGGACAGGTCCGCGGAAAACTGTTTTTT. This codes for CASSLGQVRGKLFF.